Listed here are 28 T cell receptor beta chains from one sample, sequenced in a study of brain T cells in children with intractable seizures. Produced via immunoSEQ multiplex PCR; TCRdb's table is partial and in-frame only. Of a few hundred thousand clones detected, about 93% appear once; the ten largest clones hold 4.5% to 7%. Time point specified: blood from clinic visit 5 months post-surgery; TSC patient then seizure free. Sample: peripheral blood, taken 4 to 6 months after surgery. These receptors all stem from a boy in the first two years of life with tuberous sclerosis and intractable seizures.

The chain has TRBV27 and TRBJ1-1, with D perhaps matching TRBD1 (6 bases). This CDR3 has 14 amino acids. The V end lost 8 bases, the J end lost 1 base, and 14 bases lay between the germline ends. The germline V gene encodes CDR1 MNHEY and CDR2 SMNVEV (reference sequence). CDR3 region: CASRLVGGNTEAFF. CDR3 DNA: TGTGCCAGCCGATTAGTAGGGGGGAACACTGAAGCTTTCTTT.

The rearrangement links TRBV7-8 to TRBJ2-7; 7 bases map to TRBD2. The CDR3 has 15 amino acids. V shed 4 bases, J shed 0 bases, and the junction held 6 bases outside the gene matches. The V gene's germline CDR1 is SGHVS and CDR2 FQNEAQ. The CDR3 coding sequence is TGTGCCAGCAGCTCGATAGCGGGCTACTCCTACGAGCAGTACTTC. This translates into CASSSIAGYSYEQYF.

This chain joins TRBV4-1 and TRBJ2-3, with a possible D match to TRBD1 (6 bases). This CDR3 spans 14 amino acids. Per germline, CDR1 MGHRA and CDR2 YSYEKL. With 7 bases removed from V and 6 bases from J, the gap between germline ends came to 17 bases. The DNA of the CDR3 is TGCGCCAGCAAGAAATCCACAGGGCCGGATACGCAGTATTTT. Protein product: CASKKSTGPDTQYF.

On this clone: One junction end does not reproduce the germline sequence, and a read error may be involved. V is TRBV9 and J is TRBJ2-1; D perhaps matches TRBD2 (6 bases). The CDR3 consists of 16 residues. CDR1 SGDLS and CDR2 YYNGEE come from the germline V gene. The CDR3 coding sequence is TGTGCCAGCAGCGTCGCGACTAGTAGGACCTCGCCTGGTTCACTCTTC. Amino acid sequence: CASSVATSRTSPGSLF. Full variable domain (missing parts from reference TRBV9 and TRBJ2-1): DSGVTQTPKHLITATGQRVTLRCSPRSGDLSVYWYQQSLDQGLQFLIQYYNGEERAKGNILERFSAQQFPDLHSELNLSSLELGDSALYFCASSVATSRTSPGSLFGPGTRLTVL.

CDR3 protein: CASSISTGEDGYTF. The CDR3 nucleotides read TGTGCCAGTAGTATCTCGACAGGGGAGGATGGCTACACCTTC. The chain recombines TRBV19 with TRBJ1-2, with TRBD1 matching 8 bases. V trimming: 3 bases; J trimming: 6 bases; junction bases outside the gene matches: 6. The CDR3 spans 14 residues. Germline loops: CDR1 LNHDA, CDR2 SQIVND (reference sequence).

This chain joins TRBV5-6 and TRBJ1-2; TRBD1 might be the D (6 bases). V lost 4 bases to trimming and J lost 2 bases, with 9 bases between them. In germline, CDR1 is SGHDT, CDR2 YYEEEE. The CDR3 sequence is 13 residues long. The CDR3 nucleotides are TGTGCCAGCAGCAGTGGACAGAACTATGGCTACACCTTC. Protein: CASSSGQNYGYTF.

The chain couples TRBV25-1 to TRBJ1-2; no firm D call. V lost 2 bases and J lost 6, with 13 bases in between. The CDR3 runs to 14 residues. The V gene's germline CDR1 is MGHDK and CDR2 SYGVNS. The CDR3, as DNA: TGTGCCAGCAGTGAACGGCGCGGTCTGGATGGCTACACCTTC. It translates to CASSERRGLDGYTF.

V and J are TRBV28 and TRBJ1-2; 7 nucleotides match TRBD1. Unmatched junction bases numbered 8, after V lost 8 bases and J lost 5 bases. CDR3 length: 13 amino acids. CDR1 and CDR2 (germline): MDHEN, SYDVKM. The CDR3 DNA sequence: TGTGCCAGCCAAAGCGGGACAGCATATGGCTACACCTTC. Its protein is CASQSGTAYGYTF.

V is TRBV6-5 and J is TRBJ1-6, with unresolved D. The V gene lost 4 bases and the J gene lost 5 bases, with 9 bases spanning the gap. CDR1 is MNHEY and CDR2 is SVGAGI in the germline V gene. The CDR3 has 14 amino acids. The DNA of the CDR3 is TGTGCCAGCAGTTGGGGTAGAGATAATTCACCCCTCCACTTT. This translates into CASSWGRDNSPLHF.

The chain is built from TRBV11-2 and TRBJ2-7; 11 bases fit TRBD1. The V segment lost 4 bases and the J segment 7 bases; nucleotides outside the gene matches: 9. Germline loops: CDR1 SGHAT, CDR2 FQNNGV. The CDR3 contains 15 residues. The CDR3 sequence is CASSSGWDRGREQYF. The DNA for the CDR3 is TGTGCCAGCAGCTCCGGTTGGGACAGGGGGAGGGAGCAGTACTTC.

This sequence joins TRBV10-3 and TRBJ2-7; 8 nucleotides match TRBD2. There are 17 residues in the CDR3. Per germline, CDR1 ENHRY and CDR2 SYGVKD. V lost 4 bases to trimming and J lost 4 bases; unmatched junction nucleotides: 15. The CDR3 DNA follows: TGTGCCATCAGTGGCGGGGCTAGCGGGCTCCGAGGGTACGAGCAGTACTTC. It codes for CAISGGASGLRGYEQYF.

The chain employs TRBV4-1 and TRBJ2-7; no definite D call. The CDR3 covers 15 residues. Per germline, CDR1 MGHRA and CDR2 YSYEKL. V was shortened by 0 bases and J by 6 bases, with 15 bases between the two germline ends. The CDR3 coding sequence is TGCGCCAGCAGCCAAGAAGGAGTAGAGGTAGCCGAGCAGTACTTC. Translating it yields CASSQEGVEVAEQYF.

The J gene is TRBJ2-3, the V gene TRBV7-2; the match to TRBD1 covers 8 bases. The CDR3 has 17 residues. The V gene's germline CDR1 is SGHTA and CDR2 FQGNSA. V was pared by 2 bases and J by 1 base, with 8 bases of the junction left unmatched. This chain's CDR3 is CASSLIRQGWGTDTQYF. The CDR3, as DNA: TGTGCCAGCAGCTTAATAAGACAGGGGTGGGGCACAGATACGCAGTATTTT.

V gene TRBV10-3 combines with J gene TRBJ1-1; TRBD1 agrees at 10 bases. V lost 5 bases to trimming and J lost 1 base; unmatched junction nucleotides: 4. The CDR3 consists of 15 residues. Germline V gene lookup returns CDR1 ENHRY and CDR2 SYGVKD. DNA of the CDR3: TGTGCCATCAGTAGCCGACAGGGGGCGAACACTGAAGCTTTCTTT. Translating it yields CAISSRQGANTEAFF.

J is TRBJ2-1 and V is TRBV7-3; TRBD2 matches at 8 bases. The V segment lost 2 bases and the J segment 8 bases; nucleotides outside the gene matches: 14. The CDR3 runs to 17 residues. CDR1 is SGHTA and CDR2 is FQGTGA in the germline V gene. The CDR3 coding sequence is TGTGCCAGCAGCTTAGTAGGGACTAGAAATTTTAGCCATGAGCAGTTCTTC. Amino acids: CASSLVGTRNFSHEQFF.

The gene calls are TRBV10-3 and TRBJ1-4; 7 nucleotides align to TRBD1. This CDR3 comprises 16 residues. J gave up 4 bases and V 3 bases, and 8 bases lay outside the gene matches. The germline V gene encodes CDR1 ENHRY and CDR2 SYGVKD. CDR3 DNA: TGTGCCATCAGTGAATCCAGACAGGGTCTTAATGAAAAACTGTTTTTT. Its translation: CAISESRQGLNEKLFF.

V is TRBV24-1 and J is TRBJ2-2; D gene unclear. The V end lost 3 bases, the J end lost 0 bases, and 19 bases lay between the germline ends. Germline V gene lookup returns CDR1 KGHDR and CDR2 SFDVKD. The CDR3 is 19 amino acids. CDR3 sequence reads: CATSDNPPDTSANTGELFF. The CDR3 DNA follows: TGTGCCACCAGTGATAACCCTCCCGACACCTCCGCGAACACCGGGGAGCTGTTTTTT.

This clone was observed a handful of times. V is TRBV30 and J is TRBJ1-5; D unresolved. The length of the CDR3 is 15 residues. The germline gives CDR1 GTSNPN, CDR2 SVGIG (reference sequence). V gave up 2 bases and J gave up 6 bases, with 17 bases separating them. CDR3 DNA sequence: TGTGCCTGGAGTAAAGGAGGTTTCGAGAGTCAGCCCCAGCATTTT. The encoded protein is CAWSKGGFESQPQHF.

This chain connects TRBV3-1 (or the pseudogene TRBV3-2) to TRBJ2-2; either TRBD1 or TRBD2 may fit D (5 bases each). The CDR3 totals 12 residues. Trimming shortened V by 3 bases and J by 7 bases, and 6 bases separated the two germline ends. Germline CDR1 is LGHDT and CDR2 is YNNKEL (reference sequence). DNA for the CDR3: TGTGCCAGCAGCCAGGGGGACGGGGAGCTGTTTTTT. Amino acid sequence: CASSQGDGELFF.

About this clone: Other DNA sequences in this sample translate to the same CDR3. This chain uses TRBV5-4 with TRBJ2-1; 11 nucleotides line up with TRBD2. This CDR3 has 16 residues. Germline lookup yields CDR1 SGHNT and CDR2 YYREEE (reference sequence). V shed 2 bases and J 6 bases; nucleotides not matched to a gene: 7. The CDR3 here is CASSLVAGGPRNEQFF. The CDR3 DNA is TGTGCCAGCAGCTTAGTAGCGGGAGGGCCCCGCAATGAGCAGTTCTTC.

This CDR3 is CASSLGRTSGRPPYEQYF. In DNA, the CDR3 is TGTGCCAGCAGCTTAGGCAGGACTAGCGGTAGGCCCCCCTACGAGCAGTACTTC. V and J are TRBV7-8 and TRBJ2-7; 10 nucleotides agree with TRBD2. The CDR3 contains 18 residues. CDR1 is SGHVS and CDR2 is FQNEAQ in the germline V gene. With 1 base clipped from V and 2 bases from J, the junction kept 11 bases outside the gene matches.

For the CDR3, the DNA is TGTGCCAGCAGTTACTCGAAAGTAACTGAAGCTTTCTTT. As protein: CASSYSKVTEAFF. The chain couples TRBV6-5 to TRBJ1-1; D gene uncertain. Germline V gives CDR1 MNHEY, CDR2 SVGAGI. This CDR3 has 13 amino acids. V lost 0 bases and J 5 bases, leaving 7 bases between the germline ends.

The rearrangement links TRBV9 to TRBJ2-2; 10 bases map to TRBD2. CDR1 is SGDLS and CDR2 is YYNGEE in the germline V gene. CDR3 length equals 16 residues. V shed 3 bases, J shed 4 bases, and the junction held 6 bases outside the gene matches. The CDR3 DNA reads TGTGCCAGCAGCGAAACCGGGACTAGCGTCACCGGGGAGCTGTTTTTT. Amino acids: CASSETGTSVTGELFF.

This chain connects TRBV30 to TRBJ1-5, with D maybe TRBD1 (6 bases). Germline values: CDR1 GTSNPN, CDR2 SVGIG (reference sequence). The CDR3 extends over 13 amino acids. The V and J ends lost 4 bases and 7 bases respectively, with 14 bases between them. CDR3 in amino acids: CAWKLGAGQPQHF. The DNA for the CDR3 is TGTGCCTGGAAACTGGGGGCCGGGCAGCCCCAGCATTTT.

This rearrangement joins TRBV10-3 to TRBJ1-2, with D unclear. CDR3 length equals 13 residues. Germline V gene lookup returns CDR1 ENHRY and CDR2 SYGVKD. The V and J ends lost 6 bases and 2 bases respectively, with 10 bases between them. The CDR3 coding sequence is TGTGCCATCAGGCAGGACGGAAACTATGGCTACACCTTC. Its translation is CAIRQDGNYGYTF.

This chain links TRBV7-2 with TRBJ1-6, with D unclear. The CDR3 sequence is 16 residues long. Per germline, CDR1 SGHTA and CDR2 FQGNSA. V lost 1 base and J lost 3, with 10 bases in between. Written as DNA, the CDR3 is TGTGCCAGCAGCTTAGTAGCAGAGATCTATAATTCACCCCTCCACTTT. Its protein is CASSLVAEIYNSPLHF.

The gene calls are TRBV9 and TRBJ2-7, with D possibly being TRBD1 (5 bases). There are 13 residues in the CDR3. V dropped 1 base and J dropped 5 bases, with 10 bases sitting between them. Germline V lookup: CDR1 SGDLS, CDR2 YYNGEE. The CDR3 sequence is CASSVSGRDEQYF. The CDR3 coding sequence is TGTGCCAGCAGCGTATCGGGCAGGGACGAGCAGTACTTC.

The CDR3 sequence: CASIHVVEQYF. In DNA, the CDR3 is TGTGCCAGCATTCACGTGGTCGAGCAGTACTTC. J is TRBJ2-7 and V is TRBV2; D gene uncertain. The V end was cut by 7 bases, the J end by 6 bases, with 10 bases between. The CDR3 consists of 11 residues. From germline, CDR1 is SNHLY and CDR2 FYNNEI. The variable domain in full, with the rest retrieved from reference TRBV2 and TRBJ2-7, is EPEVTQTPSHQVTQMGQEVILRCVPISNHLYFYWYRQILGQKVEFLVSFYNNEISEKSEIFDDQFSVERPDGSNFTLKIRSTKLEDSAMYFCASIHVVEQYFGPGTRLTVT.